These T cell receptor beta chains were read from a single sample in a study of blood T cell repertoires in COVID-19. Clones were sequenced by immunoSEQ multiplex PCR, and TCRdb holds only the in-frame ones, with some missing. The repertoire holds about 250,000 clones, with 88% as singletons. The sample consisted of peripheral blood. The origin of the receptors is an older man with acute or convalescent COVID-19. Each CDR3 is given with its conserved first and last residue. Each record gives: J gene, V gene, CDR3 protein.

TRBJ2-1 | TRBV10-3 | CAISGKAGLAKMLNEQFF
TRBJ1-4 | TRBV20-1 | CSGVFNEKLFF
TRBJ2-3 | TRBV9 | CASSLRGLAGAVGTDTQYF
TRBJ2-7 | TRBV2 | CASRGSGTGGYEQYF
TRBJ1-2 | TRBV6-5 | CAQERVANYGYTF
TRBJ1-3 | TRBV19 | CASSTRQLFSGNTIYF
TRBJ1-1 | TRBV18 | CASSPSTGSNTEAFF
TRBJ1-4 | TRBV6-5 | CASSYSGGTNEKLFF
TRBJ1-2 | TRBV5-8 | CASSKGVDGYTF
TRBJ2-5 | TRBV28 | CASSLLTGDQETQYF
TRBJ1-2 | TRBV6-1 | CASSDGGSLANYGYTF
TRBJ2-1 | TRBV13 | CASRSRTSLSNEQFF
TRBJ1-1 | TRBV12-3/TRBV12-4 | CASSNRQGTEAFF
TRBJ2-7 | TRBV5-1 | CASSLSPSGSSYEQYF
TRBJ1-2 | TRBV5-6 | CASRLRGRVFGYTF
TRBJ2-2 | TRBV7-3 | CASSAQTGWNTGELFF
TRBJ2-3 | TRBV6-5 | CASSYGGQRDTQYF
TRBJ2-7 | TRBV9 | CASSSGMSGYEQYF
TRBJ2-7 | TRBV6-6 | CASSPRSGSSYEQYF
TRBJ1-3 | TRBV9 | CASSVGQGNSGNTIYF